A selection of T cell receptor beta chains follows, all from one sample in a study of T-cell reconstitution after alpha-beta-depleted transplantation in children. One entry per CDR3 protein, called by TCRdb with MiXCR from the PCR reads. The sample contains around 700,000 distinct CDR3 sequences, roughly 14% of which appear only once. Source: PBMCs, taken before TCRalphabeta/CD19-depleted stem cell transplant. The receptor source for this set is a girl aged 2 to 10 with congenital amegakaryocytic thrombocytopenia, due to receive a stem cell transplant. The CDR3 runs from the conserved cysteine through the conserved F or W. D genes are given only for firm matches. Clone size is shown for a subset of rows, as once, few, many or a class of expanded clone.

abundance	d_gene	v_gene	j_gene	CDR3nt	CDR3aa
NA	TRBD2	TRBV5-4	TRBJ2-1	TGTGCCAGCAGCTTGCCTAGCGGGAGCCACAATGAGCAGTTCTTC	CASSLPSGSHNEQFF
NA	NA	TRBV7-2	TRBJ2-3	TGTGCCAGCAGCCACCCCCCTGGATCAACAGATACGCAGTATTTT	CASSHPPGSTDTQYF
many	NA	TRBV5-1	TRBJ2-7	TGCGCCAGCAGATTTCCGGACTCCTACGAGCAGTACTTC	CASRFPDSYEQYF
few	TRBD2	TRBV10-3	TRBJ2-2	TGTGCCATCAGAGATATAGCGGGAGACCGTCCCGGGGAGCTGTTTTTT	CAIRDIAGDRPGELFF
many	TRBD1	TRBV28	TRBJ2-1	TGTGCCAGCAGTTTCAACAGGGGGCAATGGGACAATGAGCAGTTCTTC	CASSFNRGQWDNEQFF
NA	TRBD1	TRBV7-9	TRBJ2-1	TGTGCCAGCAGTGGACAGGGGGCGCCCAATGAGCAGTTCTTC	CASSGQGAPNEQFF
NA	NA	TRBV11-2	TRBJ2-7	TGTGCCAGCAGCATCCTTCTTACCCACGAGCAGTACTTC	CASSILLTHEQYF
many	NA	TRBV20-1	TRBJ1-5	TGCAGTGCTACCTTAAGCAATCAGCCCCAGCATTTT	CSATLSNQPQHF
few	TRBD2	TRBV12-3/TRBV12-4	TRBJ2-1	TGTGCCAGCAGTAGCCCCCTTAGCGGGGGTGAGCAGTTCTTC	CASSSPLSGGEQFF
NA	NA	TRBV5-1	TRBJ2-2	TGCGCCAGCATCTTGGCCGGGCACCACACCGGGGAGCTGTTTTTT	CASILAGHHTGELFF
many	TRBD2	TRBV7-9	TRBJ2-1	TGTGCCAGCAGCTACGGACTAGCGAACGATGAGCAGTTCTTC	CASSYGLANDEQFF
few	NA	TRBV6-2/TRBV6-3	TRBJ1-5	TGTGCCAGCAGTTACGGGGCAGGGGTTGGACAGCCCCAGCATTTT	CASSYGAGVGQPQHF
many	NA	TRBV4-1	TRBJ1-2	TGCGCCAGCAGCCAAGACGACACGGTATATGGCTACACCTTC	CASSQDDTVYGYTF
NA	NA	TRBV20-1	TRBJ1-2	TGCAGTGCTAGAAACGACGGCACCACTAACTATGGCTACACCTTC	CSARNDGTTNYGYTF
many	NA	TRBV7-3	TRBJ2-1	TGTGCCAGCAGCCCACAAGAATTGGGACTTTATGGAAACAATGAGCAGTTCTTC	CASSPQELGLYGNNEQFF
many	TRBD2	TRBV15	TRBJ2-3	TGTGCCACCAGCGGCTGGACTAGCGGGAGGGCCAGGGATACGCAGTATTTT	CATSGWTSGRARDTQYF
many	NA	TRBV10-3	TRBJ2-3	TGTGCCACGTCGAGCGGCACTAGCACAGATACGCAGTATTTT	CATSSGTSTDTQYF
NA	TRBD1	TRBV5-1	TRBJ1-2	TGCGCCAGCAGCTCGACAGGGGTGAGAGATGGCTACACCTTC	CASSSTGVRDGYTF
few	TRBD2	TRBV12-3/TRBV12-4	TRBJ2-5	TGTGCCAGCAGTCCCCGTGCGGGACTAGCGGGAAGAGAGACCCAGTACTTC	CASSPRAGLAGRETQYF
NA	NA	TRBV11-1	TRBJ2-5	TGTGCCAGCAGCTTAAATGGTATGGACTCCTCTTACTTC	CASSLNGMDSSYF
many	NA	TRBV7-9	TRBJ2-7	TGTGCCAGCAGCTTAAGTGCGGCGGGCTACGAGCAGTACTTC	CASSLSAAGYEQYF
many	NA	TRBV28	TRBJ2-5	TGTGCCAGCAGTTTTAGGGGTCACCAAGAGACCCAGTACTTC	CASSFRGHQETQYF
many	TRBD2	TRBV20-1	TRBJ2-2	TGCAGTGCCAAAATTCCGGGGGGAGCTACCGGGGAGCTGTTTTTT	CSAKIPGGATGELFF
NA	NA	TRBV3-1	TRBJ1-1	TGTGCCTGCTCCGGGTGGGGTTTACGGAGTAAGAGAAACACTGAAGCTTTCTTT	CACSGWGLRSKRNTEAFF
many	NA	TRBV20-1	TRBJ2-3	TGCAGTGCTAAGGCCGGCGGGACTAGCACAGATACGCAGTATTTT	CSAKAGGTSTDTQYF
few	NA	TRBV5-1	TRBJ2-3	TGCGCCAGCAGCTTGGAGGGAGGAGCGCAGCCAGATACGCAGTATTTT	CASSLEGGAQPDTQYF
many	TRBD2	TRBV7-2	TRBJ2-3	TGTGCCAGCAGCTTACTAGCGGGATTAATAACAGATACGCAGTATTTT	CASSLLAGLITDTQYF
many	NA	TRBV20-1	TRBJ2-1	TGCAGTGCTAGGGTTCTCAATGAGCAGTTCTTC	CSARVLNEQFF
many	NA	TRBV27	TRBJ2-7	TGTGCCAGCAGTCCCCCCGGAGGGTTTGGCGATAACGAGCAGTACTTC	CASSPPGGFGDNEQYF
NA	TRBD1	TRBV12-3/TRBV12-4	TRBJ1-1	TGTGCCAGCACCGCCGGGACAGGGCGCACCACTGAAGCTTTCTTT	CASTAGTGRTTEAFF
many	NA	TRBV6-5	TRBJ1-1	TGTGCCAGCAGTTACTACCGATTTAATATGAACACTGAAGCTTTCTTT	CASSYYRFNMNTEAFF
many	NA	TRBV20-1	TRBJ2-1	TGCAGTGCTAGGAGGGAGGACAATGAGCAGTTCTTC	CSARREDNEQFF
NA	NA	TRBV4-1	TRBJ1-1	TGCGCCAGCAGCCAAGGGTTGCCTAAAGGAATTGAAGCTTTCTTT	CASSQGLPKGIEAFF
NA	NA	TRBV4-1	TRBJ2-1	TGCGCCAGCAGCCAAGAGAGTCCGGGACGGAACAATGAGCAGTTCTTC	CASSQESPGRNNEQFF
NA	TRBD2	TRBV3-1	TRBJ2-1	TGTGCCAGCACCCAAGCTAAGGGGGTTTTGCTAGCGGGAGAACATGAGCAGTTCTTC	CASTQAKGVLLAGEHEQFF
many	NA	TRBV12-3/TRBV12-4	TRBJ2-1	TGTGCCAGCAGTTTAGCCTGGCTAACCAAGCAGTTCTTC	CASSLAWLTKQFF
many	NA	TRBV29-1	TRBJ2-1	TGCAGCGTTGCAGGGACCGAGCAGTTCTTC	CSVAGTEQFF
many	NA	TRBV20-1	TRBJ2-1	TGCAGTGCTGAAAAGGACTGGGCGGAGCAGTTCTTC	CSAEKDWAEQFF
few	NA	TRBV30	TRBJ1-4	TGTGCCTGGAGTCGTGACCGTGGTGAAAAACTGTTTTTT	CAWSRDRGEKLFF
many	TRBD1	TRBV20-1	TRBJ1-1	TGCAGTGCTGCGACAGGGGGACAAATAACTTTCTTT	CSAATGGQITFF
NA	TRBD2	TRBV20-1	TRBJ2-3	TGCAGTGCCACGTGGCGGGAGGGTGGAGATACGCAGTATTTT	CSATWREGGDTQYF
NA	TRBD1	TRBV29-1	TRBJ1-1	TGCAGCGCCGACAGGGAGCGCACTGAAGCTTTCTTT	CSADRERTEAFF
few	TRBD2	TRBV25-1	TRBJ2-3	TGTGCCAGCAGTGAACCCCCCCAGGGGCGGGGGGACACAGATACGCAGTATTTT	CASSEPPQGRGDTDTQYF
few	TRBD2	TRBV20-1	TRBJ2-1	TGCAGTGCTAGGGGACTAGCGGACCTCTCCTACAATGAGCAGTTCTTC	CSARGLADLSYNEQFF
NA	NA	TRBV30	TRBJ2-1	TGTGCCTCCCTCTTGGGCCCGGGCTTATACAATGAGCAGTTCTTC	CASLLGPGLYNEQFF
many	TRBD2	TRBV12-3/TRBV12-4	TRBJ2-1	TGTGCCAGCAGTTACCCCACTAGCGGGAGAGCCAATGAGCAGTTCTTC	CASSYPTSGRANEQFF
many	NA	TRBV20-1	TRBJ2-7	TGCAGTGCTGGCATCGGGATCCGAGACTACGAGCAGTACTTC	CSAGIGIRDYEQYF
NA	TRBD2	TRBV6-1	TRBJ2-5	TGTGCCAGCAGTGAAGCGCCGGGGGGGACCCAGTCCTTC	CASSEAPGGTQSF
many	NA	TRBV5-1	TRBJ2-1	TGCGCCAGCAGCCCCTGGGACAACTACAATGAGCAGTTCTTC	CASSPWDNYNEQFF
few	TRBD2	TRBV5-1	TRBJ2-3	TGCGCCAGCAGCTTGGATAAACGAGCGGGAGCGGGCACAGATACGCAGTATTTT	CASSLDKRAGAGTDTQYF
few	TRBD2	TRBV6-2/TRBV6-3	TRBJ2-7	TGTGCCAGCAGTAGAGGGACTAGCGGGGGCTCCTACGAGCAGTACTTC	CASSRGTSGGSYEQYF
many	TRBD2	TRBV20-1	TRBJ2-1	TGCAGTGCCGAGCGGGATCCCTCCTACAATGAGCAGTTCTTC	CSAERDPSYNEQFF
many	NA	TRBV29-1	TRBJ2-2	TGCAGCGTGCGTCAGGGGTCCGGGGAGCTGTTTTTT	CSVRQGSGELFF
NA	TRBD2	TRBV5-1	TRBJ2-7	TGCGCCAGCAGCTTGGGCGGCGGGAGAGATTACGAGCAGTACTTC	CASSLGGGRDYEQYF
NA	TRBD2	TRBV12-3/TRBV12-4	TRBJ2-1	TGTGCCAGCAGTATTAGCGGGCTTAACAATGAGCAGTTCTTC	CASSISGLNNEQFF
NA	NA	TRBV9	TRBJ2-2	TGTGCCAGCAGCGTAATGGGGCTGCAAGCCGGGGAGCTGTTTTTT	CASSVMGLQAGELFF
NA	NA	TRBV10-3	TRBJ2-5	TGTGCCATCCGGGACAATCAAGAGACCCAGTACTTC	CAIRDNQETQYF